The clone carrying this T cell receptor beta chain came up a few times. Its antigen is not identified. This sample stems from a study of CD8 T cells in ankylosing spondylitis. CDR3 size: 14 residues. CDR1 and CDR2 (germline): SQVTM, ANQGSEA. The V end was cut by 5 bases, the J end by 0 bases, with 11 bases between. Study results and caveats: A motif in TCR beta, a set of under 10 highly homologous variants, appeared characteristic of ankylosing spondylitis blood. Some motif variants had been reported before (in reactive arthritis synovial fluid and blood). Within peripheral blood, clones linked to disease were CD8+ and relatively rare.

Using quantitative 5'-RACE with molecular barcodes, the authors made TCR beta libraries. TCRdb reprocessed the 5' RACE reads via MiXCR and lists one record per CDR3 protein. Here the sample spans about 150,000 distinct CDR3 sequences, under 45% being singletons. This TCR came from a male donor with ankylosing spondylitis. The rearrangement joins TRBV29-1 to TRBJ2-1; D remains ambiguous. Sequencing used synovial fluid, either unsorted or a sorted T cell fraction (not recorded which). The CDR3 here is CSVISYNSYNEQFF. The CDR3 region has the DNA TGCAGCGTTATCAGTTATAACTCCTACAATGAGCAGTTCTTC.